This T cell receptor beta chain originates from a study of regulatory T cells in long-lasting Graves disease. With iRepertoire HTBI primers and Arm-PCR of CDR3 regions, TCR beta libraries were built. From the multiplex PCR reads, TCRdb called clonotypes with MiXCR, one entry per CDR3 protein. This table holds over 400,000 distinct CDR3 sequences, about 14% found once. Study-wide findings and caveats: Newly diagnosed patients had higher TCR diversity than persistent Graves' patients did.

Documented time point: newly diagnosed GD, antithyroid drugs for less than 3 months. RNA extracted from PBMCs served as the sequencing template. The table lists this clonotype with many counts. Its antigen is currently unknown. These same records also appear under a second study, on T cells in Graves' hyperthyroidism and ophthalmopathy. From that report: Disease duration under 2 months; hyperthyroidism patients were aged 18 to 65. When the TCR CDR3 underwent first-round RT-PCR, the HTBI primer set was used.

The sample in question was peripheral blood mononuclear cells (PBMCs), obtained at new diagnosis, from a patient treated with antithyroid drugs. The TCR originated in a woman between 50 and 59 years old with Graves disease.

CDR3 in amino acids: CASSSDIMNTEAFF. The CDR3 nucleotides are TGTGCCAGCAGCTCGGACATCATGAACACTGAAGCTTTCTTT. The chain recombines TRBV27 with TRBJ1-1; possible D gene TRBD1, 5 bases. The germline gives CDR1 MNHEY, CDR2 SMNVEV (reference sequence). The CDR3 runs 14 residues. V lost 6 bases and J lost 0, with 11 bases in between.